This TCR beta chain derives from a study of T cell responses to AZD1222 COVID-19 vaccine. Study-level findings and limits: Only five to seven AZD1222 recipients were seropositive at baseline. The study found vaccine-associated CD4 TCRs spanning spike, dominant at 160-218 and 743-854. The sample set comprised mostly white British donors with more females, and clonal diversity was possibly underestimated.

Details on this clone: What it binds is not known.

Some clones are missing from TCRdb's copy, which holds only in-frame ones; the method was immunoSEQ multiplex PCR. The sample contains about 160,000 clones, approximately 92% of which appear only once. The sequences come from peripheral blood, collected 28 days after the second AZD1222 dose. The sequence derives from an adult who received the AZD1222 COVID-19 vaccine.

CDR3 coding DNA: TGCGCCAGCAGCCAAGATCCCGCGGCTAAGATAGGCGAGCAGTACTTC. Translated: CASSQDPAAKIGEQYF. The rearrangement joins TRBV4-1 to TRBJ2-7; D is unresolved. The germline V gene has CDR1 MGHRA and CDR2 YSYEKL. The length of the CDR3 is 16 residues. Trimming pared 0 bases from V and 6 bases from J, leaving 18 bases between.